The sequence of this T cell receptor beta chain was determined in a study of shared clonotypes between healthy human individuals. Clones were sequenced by immunoSEQ multiplex PCR, and TCRdb holds only the in-frame ones, with some missing. This sample has over 2 million clones; 95% occur once, and the top ten carry roughly 0.13%. As for this clone: The antigen remains undetermined.

Findings of the study overall: A limitation of the genetic and exposure-history diversity represented arose from few donors.

This CDR3 region has 15 residues. The V and J ends lost 5 bases and 9 bases respectively, with 23 bases between them. Germline assignment: CDR1 GTSNPN and CDR2 SVGIG (reference sequence). Investigators divided CD4+ cells into CD45RA+ naive and CD45RA-negative memory subsets. This TCR was recovered from a man between 18 and 35 years old in good health. Sequenced sample: naive CD4+ T cells sorted from blood. The subset: CD45RA+ positively selected. The chain recombines TRBV30 with TRBJ1-5; D call uncertain. The CDR3 DNA sequence: TGTGCCTGGCGACCAGAAGCATCAACCGGCCGGCCCCAGCATTTT. It translates to CAWRPEASTGRPQHF.